This TCR beta chain was identified during a study of CDR3 diversity in severe acne. Trimming pared 1 base from V and 4 bases from J, leaving 4 bases between. The CDR3 is 13 residues long. Germline CDR1 is SNHLY and CDR2 is FYNNEI. TCRdb ran MiXCR on the PCR reads and lists one entry per CDR3 protein. This repertoire shows tens of thousands of distinct CDR3 sequences, 49% found once; its top ten account for around 10%. The chain carries TRBV2 and TRBJ2-2; D gene uncertain. The source is a male donor with severe acne vulgaris. Specimen: blood. This CDR3 reads CASSEEVTGELFF. CDR3 bases: TGTGCCAGCAGTGAAGAGGTCACCGGGGAGCTGTTTTTT.